These 11 T cell receptor beta chains came from one sample sequenced in a study of CD8 T cells in Susac syndrome. RNA in amounts of about 0.45 to 1 ug was reverse transcribed with random hexamers. Using its own MiXCR run on the immunoSEQ multiplex PCR reads, TCRdb lists one record per CDR3 protein. This sample yields some 170,000 distinct CDR3 sequences, of which about 95% are seen a single time; approximately 0.1% belongs to the top ten. Sequenced input: CD4+ T cells from PBMCs. The receptors come from a human donor in good health.

The gene calls are TRBV30 and TRBJ2-7, with D possibly being TRBD1 (6 bases). Trimming shortened V by 2 bases and J by 4 bases, and 9 bases separated the two germline ends. The CDR3 covers 12 residues. The germline CDR1 and CDR2 sequences are GTSNPN and SVGIG (reference sequence). Here the CDR3 DNA reads TGTGCCTGGAGTTCAGGGGCGTACGAGCAGTACTTC. This gives the protein CAWSSGAYEQYF.

The V call is TRBV3-1, the J call TRBJ1-4; a weak D match, TRBD1 (6 bases). Germline V gene sequence: CDR1 LGHDT, CDR2 YNNKEL (reference sequence). Trimming cost V 6 bases and J 7 bases, with 15 bases left between them. CDR3 length: 14 residues. The CDR3 loop is CASSMKGGTEKLFF. CDR3 coding DNA: TGTGCCAGCAGTATGAAGGGGGGAACTGAAAAACTGTTTTTT.

J is TRBJ2-7 and V is TRBV2; no reliable D call. The germline V gene has CDR1 SNHLY and CDR2 FYNNEI. The CDR3 covers 11 residues. V lost 8 bases, J lost 6 bases, and 11 bases lay in between. The CDR3 sequence is CASREAREQYF. The CDR3 coding sequence is TGTGCCAGCCGAGAGGCTCGCGAGCAGTACTTC.

This chain uses TRBV20-1 with TRBJ2-3; maybe TRBD2 (6 bases). The CDR3 length is 13 residues. Germline values: CDR1 DFQATT, CDR2 SNEGSKA (reference sequence). With 3 bases removed from V and 4 bases from J, the gap between germline ends came to 11 bases. As DNA, the CDR3 is TGCAGTGCTAGCGGGAGAAGTGCAGATACGCAGTATTTT. Translated: CSASGRSADTQYF.

V and J are TRBV6-2 or TRBV6-3 and TRBJ2-5; D call uncertain. V was pared by 6 bases and J by 1 base, with 6 bases between. The CDR3 has 12 residues. Germline V gene data show CDR1 as MNHEY and CDR2 as SVGEGT. The CDR3 protein is CASSTTQETQYF. CDR3 nucleotide sequence: TGTGCCAGCAGCACCACCCAAGAGACCCAGTACTTC.

The chain recombines TRBV29-1 with TRBJ2-5; D is possibly TRBD1 or TRBD2 (7 bases each). Germline CDR1 is SQVTM and CDR2 is ANQGSEA. The V and J ends lost 4 bases and 7 bases respectively, with 25 bases between them. The CDR3 contains 16 residues. The CDR3 nucleotides read TGCAGCGTTGTCGGGGGAGGGGGCCCACCCTCAGGGACCCAGTACTTC. Its translation: CSVVGGGGPPSGTQYF.

In nucleotides, the CDR3 is TGTGCCAGCAGTTTACGAAACAGGGAGGCTTTCTTT. Amino acids: CASSLRNREAFF. The chain recombines TRBV12-3 or TRBV12-4 with TRBJ1-1, with D tentatively TRBD1 (6 bases). Deletions cut 2 bases from V and 11 bases from J, with 12 bases between. This CDR3 comprises 12 residues.

This chain uses TRBV30 with TRBJ2-2, with D maybe TRBD2 (7 bases). CDR3 length: 14 residues. V was pared by 0 bases and J by 6 bases, with 11 bases between. From germline, CDR1 is GTSNPN and CDR2 SVGIG (reference sequence). The CDR3 nucleotides are TGTGCCTGGAGTGTACGGGGGGCCGCCGGGGAGCTGTTTTTT. Translated: CAWSVRGAAGELFF.

V is TRBV5-1 and J is TRBJ1-5, with 7 bases identical to TRBD1. The CDR3 is made up of 14 amino acids. The junction had 5 bases not matched to a gene; V was cut back by 3 bases and J by 5 bases. Germline CDR1 reads SGHRS; CDR2 reads YFSETQ. CDR3 in amino acids: CASSWGTEDQPQHF. The CDR3 DNA is TGCGCCAGCAGCTGGGGGACAGAGGATCAGCCCCAGCATTTT.

This chain uses TRBV29-1 with TRBJ2-7, with a tentative D call TRBD2 (5 bases). V lost 4 bases, J lost 6 bases, and 16 bases lay in between. CDR1 and CDR2 from the germline V gene are SQVTM and ANQGSEA. The CDR3 spans 13 residues. In DNA form, the CDR3 reads TGCAGCGTTGCGGGATCGGACGGGCTCGAGCAGTACTTC. Protein sequence: CSVAGSDGLEQYF.

The CDR3 region has the DNA TGTGCCAGCGGCAGGGGGCGCGGGATGGGCTACACCTTC. Amino acid sequence: CASGRGRGMGYTF. The chain uses TRBV5-6 and TRBJ1-2; TRBD1 matches 8 bases. Looked up from germline, CDR1 is SGHDT and CDR2 is YYEEEE. V lost 7 bases and J lost 8; bases outside the gene matches: 10. This CDR3 is built from 13 residues.